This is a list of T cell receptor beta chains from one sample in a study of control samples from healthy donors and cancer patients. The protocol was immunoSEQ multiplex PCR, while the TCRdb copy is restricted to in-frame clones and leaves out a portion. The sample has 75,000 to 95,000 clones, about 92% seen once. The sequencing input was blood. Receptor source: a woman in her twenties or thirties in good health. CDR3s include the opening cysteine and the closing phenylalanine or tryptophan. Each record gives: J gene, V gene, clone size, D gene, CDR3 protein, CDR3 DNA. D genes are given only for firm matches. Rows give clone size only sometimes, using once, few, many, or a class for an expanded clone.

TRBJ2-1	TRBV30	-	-	CAWSLGNEQFF	TGTGCCTGGAGTCTCGGCAATGAGCAGTTCTTC
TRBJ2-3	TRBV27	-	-	CASSLSTDQGGELSGPAPDTQYF	TGTGCCAGCAGTTTATCGACAGATCAGGGAGGCGAACTGAGCGGGCCCGCTCCAGATACGCAGTATTTT
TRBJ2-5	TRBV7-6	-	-	CASSLVEGETQYF	TGTGCCAGCAGCTTAGTTGAGGGGGAGACCCAGTACTTC
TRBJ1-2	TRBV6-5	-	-	CASIKGGGNYGYTF	TGTGCCAGCATCAAAGGGGGGGGCAACTATGGCTACACCTTC
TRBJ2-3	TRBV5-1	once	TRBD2	CASSLSGTSGATDTQYF	TGCGCCAGCAGCTTGAGTGGGACTAGCGGGGCTACAGATACGCAGTATTTT
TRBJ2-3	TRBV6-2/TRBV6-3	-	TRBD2	CASSYVGLAGVTDTQYF	TGTGCCAGCAGTTATGTCGGACTAGCGGGGGTCACAGATACGCAGTATTTT
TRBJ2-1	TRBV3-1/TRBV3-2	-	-	CASSLAGAGAYNEQFF	TGTGCCAGCAGCCTAGCAGGGGCAGGGGCCTACAATGAGCAGTTCTTC
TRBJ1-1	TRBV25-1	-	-	CASSEGKNTEAFF	TGTGCCAGCAGTGAGGGAAAGAACACTGAAGCTTTCTTT
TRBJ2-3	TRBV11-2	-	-	CASSFTSGGTLDTQYF	TGTGCCAGCAGCTTCACCTCCGGCGGGACGTTAGATACGCAGTATTTT
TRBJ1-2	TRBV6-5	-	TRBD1	CASSRGQSYGYTF	TGTGCCAGCAGCCGGGGACAGAGCTATGGCTACACCTTC
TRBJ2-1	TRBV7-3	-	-	CASSVTGGAYNEQFF	TGTGCCAGCAGCGTAACAGGGGGGGCATACAATGAGCAGTTCTTC
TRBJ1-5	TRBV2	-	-	CASSERPGNQPQHF	TGTGCCAGCAGTGAGCGTCCAGGGAATCAGCCCCAGCATTTT
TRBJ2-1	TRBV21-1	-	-	CACPSASSYNEQFF	TGTGCCTGTCCTAGCGCCAGCTCCTACAATGAGCAGTTCTTC
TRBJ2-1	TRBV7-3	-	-	CASSSPGRLYNEQFF	TGTGCCAGCAGCTCTCCGGGACGGCTCTACAATGAGCAGTTCTTC
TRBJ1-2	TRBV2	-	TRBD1	CASTRSTGGNYGYTF	TGTGCCAGCACCCGCTCGACAGGGGGCAACTATGGCTACACCTTC
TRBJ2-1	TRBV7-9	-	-	CASSLYVAGEQFF	TGTGCCAGCAGCTTATATGTCGCAGGTGAGCAGTTCTTC
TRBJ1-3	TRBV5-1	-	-	CASSLAGITHSGNTIYF	TGCGCCAGCAGCTTGGCCGGTATAACACACTCTGGAAACACCATATATTTT
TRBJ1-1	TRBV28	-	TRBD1	CASSGPWTGNTEAFF	TGTGCCAGCAGTGGTCCTTGGACAGGGAACACTGAAGCTTTCTTT
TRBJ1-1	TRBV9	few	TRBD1	CASSGSGGFPEAEAFF	TGTGCCAGCAGCGGATCAGGGGGGTTCCCCGAGGCTGAAGCTTTCTTT
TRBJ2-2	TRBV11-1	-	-	CASSSERDTFTGELFF	TGTGCCAGCAGCTCGGAACGGGACACCTTCACCGGGGAGCTGTTTTTT
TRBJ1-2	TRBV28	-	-	CASSLGSINGYTF	TGTGCCAGCAGTTTAGGGTCTATTAATGGCTACACCTTC
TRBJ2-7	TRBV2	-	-	CASSGPSSYEQYF	TGTGCCAGCAGTGGTCCGTCCAGCTACGAGCAGTACTTC
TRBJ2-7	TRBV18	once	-	CASSPGGSYEQYF	TGTGCCAGCTCACCAGGGGGCTCCTACGAGCAGTACTTC
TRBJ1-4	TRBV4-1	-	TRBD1	CASSQAFGTEGEKLFF	TGCGCCAGCAGCCAAGCTTTCGGGACAGAAGGAGAAAAACTGTTTTTT
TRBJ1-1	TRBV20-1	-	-	CSASSGPNINTEAFF	TGCAGTGCTAGTAGTGGCCCTAACATAAACACTGAAGCTTTCTTT
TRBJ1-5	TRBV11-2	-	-	CASSSLRNQPQHF	TGTGCCAGCAGCTCGCTACGCAATCAGCCCCAGCATTTT
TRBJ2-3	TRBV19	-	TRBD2	CASSIDPLAGDTDTQYF	TGTGCCAGTAGTATAGACCCCCTAGCGGGGGACACAGATACGCAGTATTTT
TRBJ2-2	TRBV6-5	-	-	CASSYSGTGELFF	TGTGCCAGCAGTTACTCGGGCACCGGGGAGCTGTTTTTT
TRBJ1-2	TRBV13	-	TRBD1	CATTRDRTYGYTF	TGTGCCACTACCCGGGACAGGACCTATGGCTACACCTTC
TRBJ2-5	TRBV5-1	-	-	CASSLAPTKETQYF	TGCGCCAGCAGCTTGGCCCCGACTAAAGAGACCCAGTACTTC
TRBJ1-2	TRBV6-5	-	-	CASGPNYGYTF	TGTGCCAGCGGGCCGAACTATGGCTACACCTTC
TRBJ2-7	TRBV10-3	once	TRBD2	CAISDPSSGGDREQYF	TGTGCCATCAGTGACCCCTCAAGCGGGGGGGATCGTGAGCAGTACTTC
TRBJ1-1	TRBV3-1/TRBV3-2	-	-	CASSQRLYRYGGSDTEAFF	TGTGCCAGCAGCCAAAGACTCTACAGGTACGGGGGCTCGGACACTGAAGCTTTCTTT